Presented here are 7 T cell receptor beta chains from one specimen sequenced in a study of shared clonotypes between healthy human individuals. Sequencing was performed with immunoSEQ multiplex PCR; in TCRdb, only in-frame clones are kept and a portion is missing. The sample holds 650,000 to 750,000 clones, 72% seen once. Sequenced: memory CD4+ T cells sorted from blood. The subset here: CD45RA-negative fraction. These TCRs come from a young woman in good health.

The chain uses TRBV7-2 and TRBJ2-3; a weak D match, TRBD2 (6 bases). This CDR3 is 13 amino acids long. V was trimmed by 2 bases and J by 4 bases, leaving 7 bases between them. Germline CDR1 and CDR2: SGHTA and FQGNSA. The CDR3 sequence: CASSLREADTQYF. The CDR3, as DNA: TGTGCCAGCAGCTTAAGGGAGGCAGATACGCAGTATTTT.

The CDR3 DNA follows: TGTGCCAGCAGTGATTTAGGACTGGACTACAATGAGCAGTTCTTC. Protein sequence: CASSDLGLDYNEQFF. The gene calls are TRBV2 and TRBJ2-1, with D possibly TRBD2 on 5 matching bases. V dropped 3 bases and J dropped 3 bases, with 12 bases sitting between them. CDR3 size: 15 residues. Germline loops: CDR1 SNHLY, CDR2 FYNNEI.

This clone has just one count. The V gene is TRBV19, the J gene TRBJ2-5, with unresolved D. The J call is doubtful: the DNA matches TRBJ2-7 better. There are 15 residues in the CDR3. Looked up from germline, CDR1 is LNHDA and CDR2 is SQIVND (reference sequence). The DNA of the CDR3 is TGTGCCAGTAGTACTCGGGTCGGATCCGCCTACGAGCAGTACTTC. Its protein is CASSTRVGSAYEQYF.

The chain employs TRBV7-2 and TRBJ2-7; D is undetermined. Germline-derived CDR1 and CDR2 are SGHTA and FQGNSA. V lost 1 base and J lost 2, with 6 bases in between. The CDR3 spans 13 residues. Here the CDR3 reads CASSLDITYEQYF. CDR3 nucleotides: TGTGCCAGCAGCTTAGATATCACCTACGAGCAGTACTTC.

The V and J genes are TRBV27 and TRBJ2-1; 7 bases fit TRBD2. The CDR3 totals 17 residues. CDR1 is MNHEY and CDR2 is SMNVEV in the germline V gene (reference sequence). V lost 3 bases, J lost 5 bases, and 13 bases stayed unmatched. The CDR3 DNA reads as TGTGCCAGCAGTTTCATCTTTGATCAGCGGGACCACAATGAGCAGTTCTTC. Translation: CASSFIFDQRDHNEQFF.

In this sample, this clone turned up a few times. The chain joins TRBV7-8 to TRBJ1-5; D remains ambiguous. The CDR3 extends over 17 amino acids. With 2 bases removed from V and 0 bases from J, the gap between germline ends came to 14 bases. Germline V gives CDR1 SGHVS, CDR2 FQNEAQ. CDR3 protein: CASSLRQGANSNQPQHF. The CDR3, as DNA: TGTGCCAGCAGCTTAAGACAAGGAGCCAATAGCAATCAGCCCCAGCATTTT. Complete variable domain (other parts from reference TRBV7-8 and TRBJ1-5): GAGVSQSPRYKVAKRGQDVALRCDPISGHVSLFWYQQALGQGPEFLTYFQNEAQLDKSGLPSDRFFAERPEGSVSTLKIQRTQQEDSAVYLCASSLRQGANSNQPQHFGDGTRLSIL.

This chain connects TRBV29-1 to TRBJ2-3; 9 positions agree with TRBD2. Germline lookup yields CDR1 SQVTM and CDR2 ANQGSEA. CDR3 size: 16 residues. Unmatched junction bases numbered 7, after V lost 0 bases and J lost 3 bases. The CDR3 is CSVEDPISGSTDTQYF. The CDR3 nucleotides are TGCAGCGTTGAAGATCCAATTAGCGGGAGTACAGATACGCAGTATTTT.